This TCR beta chain is from a study of blood T cells in healthy people across ages. The CDR3 is made up of 14 amino acids. Deletions cut 3 bases from V and 7 bases from J, with 13 bases between. With a J-beta primer mix and a sample-barcoded 5' primer, a second PCR ran about 7 to 12 cycles. TCRdb processed the 5' RACE reads anew with MiXCR; each CDR3 protein has one entry. The sample lists about 1 million distinct CDR3 sequences, roughly a quarter seen once, with about 0.72% in the top ten. These data were also filed under a second study, of T cells of mothers and their children.

The sample comprised blood. The sequence came from a girl aged 2 to 10 in good health. This rearrangement joins TRBV12-3 or TRBV12-4 to TRBJ1-5; D is unresolved. In DNA form, the CDR3 reads TGTGCCAGCAGTTTGGGAGATGGAACCCAGCCCCAGCATTTT. This gives the protein CASSLGDGTQPQHF.